This T cell receptor beta chain comes out of a study of brain T cells in children with intractable seizures. J was trimmed by 0 bases and V by 4 bases; bases with no gene match: 11. The CDR3 consists of 18 residues. Germline assignment: CDR1 SGDLS and CDR2 YYNGEE. Sequencing was performed with immunoSEQ multiplex PCR; in TCRdb, only in-frame clones are kept and a portion is missing. The sample records around 44,000 clones, about 93% being singletons. The gene calls are TRBV9 and TRBJ2-3, with 10 positions matching TRBD2. The TCR comes from a girl aged 2 to 10 with tuberous sclerosis and intractable seizures. The material sequenced was peripheral blood, taken at surgery. CDR3 loop: CASSPILAGASSTDTQYF. The CDR3 DNA reads as TGTGCCAGCAGCCCCATCCTAGCGGGGGCCTCTAGCACAGATACGCAGTATTTT.